The present T cell receptor beta chain was sequenced within a study of blood T cell repertoires in COVID-19. Whole-study context: Samples came from the United States, Italy and Spain, spanning acute and convalescent COVID-19. T cells, B-cell-depleted T cells, or PBMCs supplied cDNA or gDNA.

In germline, CDR1 is KGHSH, CDR2 LQKENI. The V end lost 6 bases, the J end lost 2 bases, and 10 bases lay between the germline ends. This CDR3 comprises 13 residues. Original data processing: Amplification of reference gene primers was used by the study to estimate nucleated cell counts. Clones were read by immunoSEQ multiplex PCR, and TCRdb kept only the in-frame ones, dropping some. The V and J calls and the clone size are those of that table, but D and trimming were determined from the DNA. The repertoire includes more than 20,000 clones, more than 75% of them detected once, and 25% to 30% sits in the top ten.

This clonotype was sampled from a human donor with active COVID-19. The donor label of this sample is uncertain. What was sequenced was peripheral blood. The chain couples TRBV18 to TRBJ1-2; TRBD1 is a possible D gene (5 bases). CDR3 nucleotide sequence: TGTGCCAGCTCCCGAGACAGCAACTATGGCTACACCTTC. Translated: CASSRDSNYGYTF.